Sequencing of this TCR beta chain was carried out in a study of blood T cells in healthy people across ages (dated by TCRdb to about 2015). Study-wide context: In model experiments, template switching captured roughly one uniquely barcoded TCR beta cDNA molecule for every two T cells. To track age-related changes in TCR beta repertoire diversity, the study relied on deep sequencing normalized with unique cDNA molecular identifiers. Donors were grouped into four age groups: young (average roughly 15 years), middle-aged (less than 40), aged (around 60) and long-lived (about 82). Donors of different ages were randomly distributed across sequencing lanes to avoid experimental bias. For two donors (one aged 18 to 30 and one aged 80 or older), the study analyzed two additional independent replicas of 1 million unique cDNA reads from the same blood draw. The paper as a whole reports these results and caveats: Estimates of total diversity based on one million sequenced T cells were considered lower bounds and underestimates. The long-lived group showed more naive CD4+ T cells, fewer expanded clones and increased TCR diversity than the aged group, suggesting age selection. Because the CMV infection status of the donors was unknown, age-related changes in expanded clonotypes may potentially have been confounded. Observed TCR beta diversity correlated strongly with the percentage of naive T cells measured by flow cytometry. Bulk unsorted PBMC profiling prevented conclusive comparison of naive and antigen-experienced compartments. As age increased, observed TCR beta diversity per million T cells dropped in a roughly linear way, and a significant reduction was already evident by age roughly 36.

This clonotype turned up a few times. Its antigen remains undetermined. No qualities accompany the bases; no much larger clone lies one base away. The library was produced with 5' RACE. Sequencing was carried out with an Illumina HiSeq 2500. The second PCR ran for roughly 6 to 11 cycles and used a J-beta primer mix along with a sample-barcoded 5' primer. A unique molecular identifier was introduced onto each TCR beta cDNA molecule by a template-switch 5' adaptor carrying 12 random nucleotides. Each sample yielded at least 2.5 million CDR3-containing paired-end reads. First-strand cDNA was synthesized from all RNA with the Mint cDNA synthesis kit, primed by a TRBC-specific oligonucleotide. Following uracil-DNA glycosylase treatment, a first 18-cycle PCR with universal primers M1SS and BC2_uni_R was performed on all cDNA. Processing in the source paper ran as follows. For normalization, 1 million high-quality reads were randomly selected from each sample, with every read carrying a distinct molecular identifier. Reads with shared molecular identifiers were discarded instead of being binned into consensus sequences. CDR3 identification, clonotype clustering and error correction used MiTCR with a Q25 quality threshold and the strictest error-elimination algorithm. A nonparametric unseen species model with Euler transformation was used to estimate lower-bound total TCR beta diversity. TCRdb reprocessed the public reads (quality trimming at Q25 with fastp, clone calling with MiXCR) and kept in-frame beta chains. Merged by CDR3 protein, the rows form single entries marked with the most common genes and DNA. TCRdb's processing, not the authors' own work, is the source of the V and J calls. The sample records over a million distinct CDR3 sequences, about 43% of which are singletons. The ten largest make up under 8% of the sample.

Donors were 35 to 40 systemically healthy Caucasian individuals from Russia aged roughly 6 to 90 years. Each donor gave approximately 10 milliliters of peripheral blood, collected into EDTA-treated Vacutainer tubes. Ficoll-Paque density-gradient centrifugation was used to isolate PBMCs, with at least 7 million obtained per sample. Total RNA was extracted from PBMCs with Trizol reagent, with at least 6 micrograms obtained per sample. For every donor, an aliquot of PBMCs went through flow cytometry to measure the percentages of naive CD45RAhigh/CD27high T cells. The trim is 6 bases for V and 9 bases for J, with a gap of 31 bases between the germline ends. There are 17 amino acids in the CDR3, from cysteine to phenylalanine inclusive. Here the CDR3 DNA is all that survives: 51 bases in frame from base 1. For CDR1 and CDR2, the germline V gene (reference sequence) lists DFQATT and SNEGSKA.

This chain is built from TRBV20-1 and TRBJ2-3, with the D segment possibly TRBD1 or TRBD2, each aligning over 5 bases. Sequencing was performed on blood. This clonotype was obtained from a woman aged 18-30 years in good health. The bases read TGCAGTGCCGTAACCGGGACCGCCGTGGGGCAACGAGGGACGCAGTATTTT. Translated, this gives CSAVTGTAVGQRGTQYF.